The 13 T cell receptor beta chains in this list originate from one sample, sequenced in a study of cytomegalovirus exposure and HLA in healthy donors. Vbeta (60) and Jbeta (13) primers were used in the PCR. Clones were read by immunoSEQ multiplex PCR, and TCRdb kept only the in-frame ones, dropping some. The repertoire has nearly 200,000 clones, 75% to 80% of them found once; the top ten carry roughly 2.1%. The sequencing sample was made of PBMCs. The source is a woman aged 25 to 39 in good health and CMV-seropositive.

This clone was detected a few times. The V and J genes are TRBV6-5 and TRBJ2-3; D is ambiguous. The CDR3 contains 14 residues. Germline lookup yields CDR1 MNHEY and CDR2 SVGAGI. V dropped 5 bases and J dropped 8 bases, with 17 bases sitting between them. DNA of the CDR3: TGTGCCAGCAGTAGCCTAGGCGGAGTTGGTACGCAGTATTTT. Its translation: CASSSLGGVGTQYF.

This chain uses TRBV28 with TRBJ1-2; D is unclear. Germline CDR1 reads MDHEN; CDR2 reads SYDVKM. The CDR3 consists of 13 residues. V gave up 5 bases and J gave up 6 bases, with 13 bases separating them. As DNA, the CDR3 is TGTGCCAGCAGTACGAGGGTTCGGAATGGCTACACCTTC. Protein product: CASSTRVRNGYTF.

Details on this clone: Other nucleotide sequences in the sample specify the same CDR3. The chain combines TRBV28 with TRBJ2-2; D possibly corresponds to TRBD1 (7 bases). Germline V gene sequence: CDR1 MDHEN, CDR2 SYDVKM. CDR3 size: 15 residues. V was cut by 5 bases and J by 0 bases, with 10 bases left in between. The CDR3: CASSQGGSNTGELFF. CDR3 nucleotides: TGTGCCAGCAGTCAGGGGGGTTCGAACACCGGGGAGCTGTTTTTT.

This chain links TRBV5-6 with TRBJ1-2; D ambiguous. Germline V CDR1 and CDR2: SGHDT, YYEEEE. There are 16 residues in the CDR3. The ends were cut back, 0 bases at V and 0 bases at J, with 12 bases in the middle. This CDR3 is CASSLAVTASNYGYTF. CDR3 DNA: TGTGCCAGCAGCTTGGCCGTCACAGCCTCTAACTATGGCTACACCTTC.

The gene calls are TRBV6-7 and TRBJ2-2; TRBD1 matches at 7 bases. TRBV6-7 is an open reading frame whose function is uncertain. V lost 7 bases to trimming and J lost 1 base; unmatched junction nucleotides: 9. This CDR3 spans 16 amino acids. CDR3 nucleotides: TGTGCCAGCAATAGACAGGGTGGGAAGAACACCGGGGAGCTGTTTTTT. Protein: CASNRQGGKNTGELFF.

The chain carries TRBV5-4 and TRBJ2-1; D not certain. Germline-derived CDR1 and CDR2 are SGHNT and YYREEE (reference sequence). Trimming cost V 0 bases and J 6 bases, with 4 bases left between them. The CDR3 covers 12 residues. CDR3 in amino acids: CASSLELNEQFF. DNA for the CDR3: TGTGCCAGCAGCTTGGAACTCAATGAGCAGTTCTTC.

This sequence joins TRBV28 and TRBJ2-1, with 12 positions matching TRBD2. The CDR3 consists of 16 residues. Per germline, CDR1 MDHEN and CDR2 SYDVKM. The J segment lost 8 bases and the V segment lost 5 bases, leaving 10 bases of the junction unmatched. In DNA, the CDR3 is TGTGCCAGCAGTCCCCCCCTAGCGGGGGGGCGATATGAGCAGTTCTTC. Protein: CASSPPLAGGRYEQFF.

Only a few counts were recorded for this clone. The CDR3 region is CASAPRGGAVTGELFF. CDR3 bases: TGTGCTAGTGCCCCCCGGGGGGGGGCGGTCACCGGGGAGCTGTTTTTT. V is TRBV12-5 and J is TRBJ2-2; 8 nucleotides line up with TRBD2. The CDR3 contains 16 residues. In germline, CDR1 is LGHNT, CDR2 FRNRAP. The junction had 11 bases not matched to a gene; V was cut back by 7 bases and J by 4 bases.

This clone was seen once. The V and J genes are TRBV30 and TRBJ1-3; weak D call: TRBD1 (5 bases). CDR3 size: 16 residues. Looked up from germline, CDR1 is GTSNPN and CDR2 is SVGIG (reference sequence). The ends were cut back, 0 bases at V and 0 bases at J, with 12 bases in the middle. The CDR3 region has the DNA TGTGCCTGGAGTGTAACTGGAGGGGCCTCTGGAAACACCATATATTTT. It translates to CAWSVTGGASGNTIYF.

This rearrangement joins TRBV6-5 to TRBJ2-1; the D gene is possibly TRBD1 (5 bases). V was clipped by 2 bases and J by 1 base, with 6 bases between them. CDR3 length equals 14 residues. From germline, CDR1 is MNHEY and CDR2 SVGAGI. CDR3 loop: CASSYQGSYNEQFF. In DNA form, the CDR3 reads TGTGCCAGCAGTTACCAGGGTTCCTACAATGAGCAGTTCTTC.

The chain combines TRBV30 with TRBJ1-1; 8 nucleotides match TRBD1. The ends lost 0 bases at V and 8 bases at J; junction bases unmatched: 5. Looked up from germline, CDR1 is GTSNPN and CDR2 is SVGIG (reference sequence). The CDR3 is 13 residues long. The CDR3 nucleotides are TGTGCCTGGAGTGTAAGGGGGGACAGGGAAGCTTTCTTT. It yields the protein CAWSVRGDREAFF.

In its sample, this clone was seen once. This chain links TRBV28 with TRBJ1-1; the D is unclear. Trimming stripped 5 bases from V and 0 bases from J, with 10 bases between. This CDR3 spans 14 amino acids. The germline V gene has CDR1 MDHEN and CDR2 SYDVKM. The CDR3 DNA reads TGTGCCAGCAGTAAAAGTACGGTGAACACTGAAGCTTTCTTT. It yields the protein CASSKSTVNTEAFF.

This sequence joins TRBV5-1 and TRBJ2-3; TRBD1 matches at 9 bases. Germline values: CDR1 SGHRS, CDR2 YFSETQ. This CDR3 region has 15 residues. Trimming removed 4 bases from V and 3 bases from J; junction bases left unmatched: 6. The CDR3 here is CASSPGQGKTDTQYF. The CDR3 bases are TGCGCCAGCAGCCCGGGACAGGGAAAGACAGATACGCAGTATTTT.